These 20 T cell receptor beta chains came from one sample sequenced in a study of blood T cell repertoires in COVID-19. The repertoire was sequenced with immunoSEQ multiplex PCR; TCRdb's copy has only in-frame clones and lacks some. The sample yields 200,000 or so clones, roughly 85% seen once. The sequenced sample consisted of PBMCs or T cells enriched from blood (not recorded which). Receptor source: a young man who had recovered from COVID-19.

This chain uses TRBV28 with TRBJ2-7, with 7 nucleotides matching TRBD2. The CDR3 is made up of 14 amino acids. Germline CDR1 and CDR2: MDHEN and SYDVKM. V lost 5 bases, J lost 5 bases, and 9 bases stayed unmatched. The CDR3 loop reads CASSRMGGYNEQYF. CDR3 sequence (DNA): TGTGCCAGCAGTAGGATGGGGGGGTACAACGAGCAGTACTTC.

The CDR3 loop is CASSYSSQIAGYGYTF. CDR3 nucleotides: TGTGCCAGCAGTTACAGTTCTCAAATCGCAGGCTATGGCTACACCTTC. The V call is TRBV6-5, the J call TRBJ1-2, with D uncertain. Germline CDR1 and CDR2: MNHEY and SVGAGI. The V end lost 2 bases, the J end lost 4 bases, and 17 bases lay between the germline ends. The CDR3 is made up of 16 amino acids.

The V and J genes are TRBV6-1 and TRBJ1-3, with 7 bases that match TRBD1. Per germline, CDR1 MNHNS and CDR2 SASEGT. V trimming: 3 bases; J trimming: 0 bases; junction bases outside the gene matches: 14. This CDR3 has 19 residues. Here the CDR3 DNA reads TGTGCCAGCAGTGAGACAGGGCGTCCAGGGCCTCTCTCTGGAAACACCATATATTTT. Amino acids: CASSETGRPGPLSGNTIYF.

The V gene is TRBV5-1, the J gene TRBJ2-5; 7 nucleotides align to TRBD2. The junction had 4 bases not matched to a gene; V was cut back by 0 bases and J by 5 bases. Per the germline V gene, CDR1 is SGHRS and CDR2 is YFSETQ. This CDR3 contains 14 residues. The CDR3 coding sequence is TGCGCCAGCAGCTTGGTGGGGGGGACGGAGACCCAGTACTTC. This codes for CASSLVGGTETQYF.

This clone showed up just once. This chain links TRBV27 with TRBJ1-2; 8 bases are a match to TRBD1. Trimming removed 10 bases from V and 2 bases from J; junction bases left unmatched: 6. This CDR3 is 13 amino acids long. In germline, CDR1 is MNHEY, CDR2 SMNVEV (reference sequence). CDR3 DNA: TGTGCCACAAGCGGACAGGGAAACTATGGCTACACCTTC. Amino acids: CATSGQGNYGYTF.

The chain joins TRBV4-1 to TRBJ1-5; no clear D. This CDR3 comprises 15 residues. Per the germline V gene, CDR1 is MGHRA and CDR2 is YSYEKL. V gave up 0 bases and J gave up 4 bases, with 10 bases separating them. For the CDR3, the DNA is TGCGCCAGCAGCCAAGACCAGGCAGGAAATCAGCCCCAGCATTTT. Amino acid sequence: CASSQDQAGNQPQHF.

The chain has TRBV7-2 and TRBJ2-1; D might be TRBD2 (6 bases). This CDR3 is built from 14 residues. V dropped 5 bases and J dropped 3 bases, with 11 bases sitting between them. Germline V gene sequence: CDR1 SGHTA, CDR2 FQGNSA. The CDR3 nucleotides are TGTGCCAGCAGCCCCTTCGGGGGCTACAATGAGCAGTTCTTC. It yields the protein CASSPFGGYNEQFF.

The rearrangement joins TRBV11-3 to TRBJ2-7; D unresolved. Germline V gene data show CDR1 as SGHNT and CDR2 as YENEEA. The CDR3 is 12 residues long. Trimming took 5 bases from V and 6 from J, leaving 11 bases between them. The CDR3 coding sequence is TGTGCCAGCAGCGCATCCCGGAGCGAGCAGTACTTC. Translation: CASSASRSEQYF.

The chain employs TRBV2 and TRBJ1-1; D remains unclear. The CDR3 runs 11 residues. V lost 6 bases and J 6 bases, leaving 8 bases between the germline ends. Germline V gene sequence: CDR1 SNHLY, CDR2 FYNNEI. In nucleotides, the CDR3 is TGTGCCAGCAGAGGGAGGCCTGAAGCTTTCTTT. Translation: CASRGRPEAFF.

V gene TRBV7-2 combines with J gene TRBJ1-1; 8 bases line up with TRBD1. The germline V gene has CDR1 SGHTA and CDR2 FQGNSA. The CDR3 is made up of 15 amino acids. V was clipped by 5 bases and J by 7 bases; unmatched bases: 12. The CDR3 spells CASSHIRAGGFEAFF. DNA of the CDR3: TGTGCCAGCAGCCACATTCGGGCAGGGGGCTTTGAAGCTTTCTTT.

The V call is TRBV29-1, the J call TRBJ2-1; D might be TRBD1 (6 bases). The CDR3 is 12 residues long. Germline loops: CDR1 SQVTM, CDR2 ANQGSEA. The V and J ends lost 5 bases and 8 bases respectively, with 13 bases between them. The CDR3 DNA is TGCAGCGTTCTAACACAGGGCGATGAGCAGTTCTTC. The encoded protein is CSVLTQGDEQFF.

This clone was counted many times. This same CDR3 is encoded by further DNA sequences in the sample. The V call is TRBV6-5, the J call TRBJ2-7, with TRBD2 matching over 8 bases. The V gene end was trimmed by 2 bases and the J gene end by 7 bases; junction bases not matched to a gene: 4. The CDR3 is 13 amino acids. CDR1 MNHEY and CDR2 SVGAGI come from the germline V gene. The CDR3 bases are TGTGCCAGCAGTTACGGCGGGGGGTGGGAGCAGTACTTC. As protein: CASSYGGGWEQYF.

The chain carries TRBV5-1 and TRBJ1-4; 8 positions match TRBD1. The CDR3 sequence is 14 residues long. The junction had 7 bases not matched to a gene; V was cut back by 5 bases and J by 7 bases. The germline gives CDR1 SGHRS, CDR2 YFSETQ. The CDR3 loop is CASSYGQGGEKLFF. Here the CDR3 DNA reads TGCGCCAGCAGTTATGGACAGGGTGGTGAAAAACTGTTTTTT. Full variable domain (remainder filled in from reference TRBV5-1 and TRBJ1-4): KAGVTQTPRYLIKTRGQQVTLSCSPISGHRSVSWYQQTPGQGLQFLFEYFSETQRNKGNFPGRFSGRQFSNSRSEMNVSTLELGDSALYLCASSYGQGGEKLFFGSGTQLSVL.

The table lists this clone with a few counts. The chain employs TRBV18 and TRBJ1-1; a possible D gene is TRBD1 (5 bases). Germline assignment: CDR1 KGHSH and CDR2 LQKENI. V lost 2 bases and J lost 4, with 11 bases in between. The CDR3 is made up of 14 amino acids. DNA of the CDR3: TGTGCCAGCTCACCAGGGGGGAGTCGCACTGAAGCTTTCTTT. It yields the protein CASSPGGSRTEAFF.

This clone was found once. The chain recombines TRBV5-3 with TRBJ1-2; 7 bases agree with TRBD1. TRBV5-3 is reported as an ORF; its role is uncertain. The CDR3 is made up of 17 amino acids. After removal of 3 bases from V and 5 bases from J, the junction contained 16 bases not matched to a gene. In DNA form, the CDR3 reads TGTGCCAGAAGCTCCGGAACAAGACAGGGACAAGATTATGGCTACACCTTC. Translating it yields CARSSGTRQGQDYGYTF.

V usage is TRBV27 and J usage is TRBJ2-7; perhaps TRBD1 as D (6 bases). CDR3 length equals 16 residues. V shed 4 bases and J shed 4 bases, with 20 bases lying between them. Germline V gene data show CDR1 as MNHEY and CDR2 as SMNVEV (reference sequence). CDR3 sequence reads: CASSSFLRGQGYEQYF. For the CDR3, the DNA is TGTGCCAGCAGTTCCTTTCTCCGGGGCCAGGGGTACGAGCAGTACTTC.

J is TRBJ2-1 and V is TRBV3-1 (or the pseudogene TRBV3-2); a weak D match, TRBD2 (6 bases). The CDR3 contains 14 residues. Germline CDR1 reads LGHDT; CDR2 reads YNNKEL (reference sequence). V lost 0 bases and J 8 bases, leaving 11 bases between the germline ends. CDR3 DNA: TGTGCCAGCAGCCAAGAGTCGTCGGGGGATGAGCAGTTCTTC. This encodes CASSQESSGDEQFF.

The CDR3 sequence: CASRDRRTDTQYF. CDR3 bases: TGTGCCAGTAGGGACAGGCGCACAGATACGCAGTATTTT. This chain uses TRBV19 with TRBJ2-3; 7 bases are shared with TRBD1. V lost 6 bases to trimming and J lost 1 base; unmatched junction nucleotides: 1. From germline, CDR1 is LNHDA and CDR2 SQIVND (reference sequence). The CDR3 spans 13 residues.

CDR3 bases: TGTGCCTGGACCCGGGTCAGGGACACCGGGGAGCTGTTTTTT. Translation: CAWTRVRDTGELFF. The chain recombines TRBV30 with TRBJ2-2, with a tentative D call TRBD1 (5 bases). The V end was cut by 4 bases, the J end by 3 bases, with 12 bases between. This CDR3 region has 14 residues. CDR1 and CDR2 from the germline V gene are GTSNPN and SVGIG (reference sequence).

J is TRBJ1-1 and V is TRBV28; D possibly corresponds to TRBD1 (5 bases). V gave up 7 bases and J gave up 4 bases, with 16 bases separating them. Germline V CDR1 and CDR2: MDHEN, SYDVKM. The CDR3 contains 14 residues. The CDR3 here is CASTPGGRGTEAFF. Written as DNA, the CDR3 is TGTGCCAGCACCCCCGGGGGGAGGGGCACTGAAGCTTTCTTT.